The 15 T cell receptor beta chains given below trace back to one sample, sequenced in a study of control samples from healthy donors and cancer patients. TCRdb's table, derived via immunoSEQ multiplex PCR, lists solely in-frame clones and lacks some. The data contain some 220,000 clones, roughly 94% of them singletons. The sequenced material came from blood. These receptors all come from a man aged 50-59 years in good health.

The DNA for the CDR3 is TGTGCCAGTTCTTCCACAGGGGCAGCCAAAAACATTCAGTACTTC. This sequence encodes CASSSTGAAKNIQYF. V gene TRBV19 combines with J gene TRBJ2-4, with 7 nucleotides matching TRBD1. The CDR3 is 15 amino acids. J gave up 0 bases and V 8 bases, and 7 bases lay outside the gene matches. Per the germline V gene, CDR1 is LNHDA and CDR2 is SQIVND (reference sequence).

The rearrangement joins TRBV11-2 to TRBJ2-3; D tentatively reads TRBD1 or TRBD2 (5 bases each). Germline assignment: CDR1 SGHAT and CDR2 FQNNGV. The CDR3 is made up of 16 amino acids. The germline V and J ends were trimmed by 4 bases and 5 bases, with 19 bases remaining between them. The CDR3, as DNA: TGTGCCAGCAGCTCCCCCGGGGCCTTTCTAATAGATACGCAGTATTTT. This sequence encodes CASSSPGAFLIDTQYF.

V usage is TRBV27 and J usage is TRBJ1-2, with D perhaps matching TRBD1 (6 bases). Looked up from germline, CDR1 is MNHEY and CDR2 is SMNVEV (reference sequence). The CDR3 is made up of 18 amino acids. The V and J ends lost 2 bases and 8 bases respectively, with 27 bases between them. The CDR3 protein is CASSLTPPTGIRRWGYTF. The CDR3 DNA is TGTGCCAGCAGTTTAACCCCCCCAACAGGGATACGTCGTTGGGGCTACACCTTC.

The V and J genes are TRBV24-1 and TRBJ1-1; TRBD1 matches at 7 bases. This CDR3 is built from 16 residues. Germline assignment: CDR1 KGHDR and CDR2 SFDVKD. The V gene end was trimmed by 7 bases and the J gene end by 1 base; junction bases not matched to a gene: 11. Here the CDR3 DNA reads TGTGCCACCAGGACGGGACAGTCCTTCCCGAACACTGAAGCTTTCTTT. It is translated as CATRTGQSFPNTEAFF.

The chain has TRBV4-2 and TRBJ1-6; D is unclear. Germline V CDR1 and CDR2: LGHNA, YNFKEQ. This CDR3 contains 20 residues. The ends were cut back, 0 bases at V and 0 bases at J, with 18 bases in the middle. The CDR3 region is CASSQDSPPGVSSYNSPLHF. The CDR3 region has the DNA TGTGCCAGCAGCCAAGATAGTCCCCCCGGGGTGAGCTCCTATAATTCACCCCTCCACTTT.

The chain has TRBV2 and TRBJ2-7; TRBD1 might be the D (6 bases). Germline values: CDR1 SNHLY, CDR2 FYNNEI. The CDR3 spans 13 residues. Trimming cost V 4 bases and J 6 bases, with 13 bases left between them. CDR3 in amino acids: CASSVDSFAEQYF. The CDR3 DNA reads as TGTGCCAGCAGTGTGGACAGCTTTGCCGAGCAGTACTTC.

Notes on this clone: An end of the junction does not agree with germline; a read error may underlie this. J is TRBJ1-2 and V is TRBV15; perhaps TRBD1 as D (5 bases). This CDR3 has 15 amino acids. CDR1 and CDR2 from the germline V gene are LNHNV and YYDKDF (reference sequence). CDR3 sequence (DNA): TGTGCCACCAGCAGAGATGGGCCGGGCAGGGCCACCCTCCTCTTC. It yields the protein CATSRDGPGRATLLF.

The V call is TRBV5-1, the J call TRBJ2-5, with unresolved D. The length of the CDR3 is 12 residues. Germline CDR1 reads SGHRS; CDR2 reads YFSETQ. V dropped 7 bases and J dropped 5 bases, with 12 bases sitting between them. CDR3 amino acids: CASSLFEETQYF. As DNA, the CDR3 is TGCGCCAGCTCCCTTTTTGAGGAGACCCAGTACTTC.

The chain combines TRBV28 with TRBJ2-7; 7 nucleotides align to TRBD1. CDR3 length: 14 amino acids. The V and J ends lost 6 bases and 5 bases, in that order; junction bases with no gene match: 10. The germline gives CDR1 MDHEN, CDR2 SYDVKM. In nucleotides, the CDR3 is TGTGCCAGCAGACCCCAGGGGGTGAGGAACGAGCAGTACTTC. Translating it yields CASRPQGVRNEQYF.

This chain joins TRBV10-2 and TRBJ1-5, with a tentative D call TRBD1 (5 bases). This CDR3 is built from 16 residues. Germline V lookup: CDR1 WSHSY, CDR2 SAAADI. V dropped 8 bases and J dropped 1 base, with 18 bases sitting between them. The CDR3 DNA sequence: TGCGCCAGCCGGGGGGGAGGTATTAGGAGCAATCAGCCCCAGCATTTT. This gives the protein CASRGGGIRSNQPQHF.

The V and J genes are TRBV2 and TRBJ2-5; 10 positions match TRBD2. CDR3 length: 15 residues. Trimming at V came to 4 bases and at J to 3 bases, leaving 5 bases not matched to a gene. CDR1 SNHLY and CDR2 FYNNEI come from the germline V gene. CDR3 DNA: TGTGCCAGCAGTGGGGGGAGCGGGGGGGAAGAGACCCAGTACTTC. Residues: CASSGGSGGEETQYF.

The chain joins TRBV7-2 to TRBJ2-3; D not certain. CDR1 is SGHTA, CDR2 FQGNSA, per germline. V gave up 1 base and J gave up 3 bases, with 5 bases separating them. The CDR3 runs 13 residues. For the CDR3, the DNA is TGTGCCAGCAGCTTAGAAAGTACAGATACGCAGTATTTT. Amino acids: CASSLESTDTQYF.

The sample holds a few counts of this clone. CDR3 nucleotides: TGTGCCAGCAGCCAAGATCTGGGACAGGGGCCCACTAACTATGGCTACACCTTC. It is translated as CASSQDLGQGPTNYGYTF. The rearrangement joins TRBV4-2 to TRBJ1-2, with TRBD1 identical over 10 bases. After removal of 0 bases from V and 0 bases from J, the junction contained 7 bases not matched to a gene. CDR1 and CDR2 from the germline V gene are LGHNA and YNFKEQ. The CDR3 consists of 18 residues.

This clone was counted once. The V gene is TRBV19, the J gene TRBJ2-1, with 7 nucleotides matching TRBD1. After removal of 8 bases from V and 4 bases from J, the junction contained 11 bases not matched to a gene. CDR3 length: 15 residues. Per germline, CDR1 LNHDA and CDR2 SQIVND (reference sequence). CDR3 in DNA: TGTGCCAGTTCCGTACAGGGGCGAGGTTACAATGAGCAGTTCTTC. This translates into CASSVQGRGYNEQFF.

This clone occurred once. CDR3 DNA sequence: TGTGCCATTGGACAGGGGGATTTCCGGAACACTGAAGCTTTCTTT. It is translated as CAIGQGDFRNTEAFF. The chain employs TRBV28 and TRBJ1-1; 10 nucleotides align to TRBD1. CDR3 length: 15 amino acids. V shed 10 bases, J shed 1 base, and the junction held 9 bases outside the gene matches. Germline V gives CDR1 MDHEN, CDR2 SYDVKM.